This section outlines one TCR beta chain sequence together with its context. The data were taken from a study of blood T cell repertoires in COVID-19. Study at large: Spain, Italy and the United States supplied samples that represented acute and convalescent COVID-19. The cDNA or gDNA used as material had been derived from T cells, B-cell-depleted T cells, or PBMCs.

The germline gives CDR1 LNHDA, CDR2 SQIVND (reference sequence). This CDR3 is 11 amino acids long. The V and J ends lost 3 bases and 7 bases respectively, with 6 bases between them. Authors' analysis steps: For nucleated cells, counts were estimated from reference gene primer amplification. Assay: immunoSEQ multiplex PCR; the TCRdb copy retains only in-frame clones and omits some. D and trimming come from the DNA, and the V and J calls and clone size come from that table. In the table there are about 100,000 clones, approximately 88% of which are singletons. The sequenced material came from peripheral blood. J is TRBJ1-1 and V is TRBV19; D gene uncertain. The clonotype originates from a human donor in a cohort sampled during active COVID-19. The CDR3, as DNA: TGTGCCAGTAGTATGTTCGGTGAAGCTTTCTTT. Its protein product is CASSMFGEAFF.